The 13 T cell receptor beta chains in this list originate from one sample, sequenced in a study of technical replicates of blood from a handful of donors. Clones were sequenced by immunoSEQ multiplex PCR, and TCRdb holds only the in-frame ones, with some missing. The table shows about 76,000 clones, with more than 85% occurring only once. The sample comprised T cells isolated from PBMCs. The receptor set was obtained from a human donor in good health.

The chain links TRBV13 to TRBJ1-2; possibly TRBD1 for D (6 bases). The germline V gene encodes CDR1 PRHDT and CDR2 FYEKMQ (reference sequence). The CDR3 has 15 amino acids. V was pared by 1 base and J by 6 bases, with 15 bases between. CDR3 region: CASSLEEGGRDGYTF. As DNA, the CDR3 is TGTGCCAGCAGCTTAGAAGAAGGGGGGAGGGATGGCTACACCTTC.

V and J are TRBV11-3 and TRBJ1-1, with D perhaps matching TRBD1 (6 bases). Germline assignment: CDR1 SGHNT and CDR2 YENEEA. The CDR3 has 16 residues. Trimming took off 1 base at V and 0 bases at J, with 12 bases between the two ends. The CDR3 DNA reads TGTGCCAGCAGCTTAGTATCGGACAGCTTGAACACTGAAGCTTTCTTT. Translation: CASSLVSDSLNTEAFF. Full variable domain (missing parts from reference TRBV11-3 and TRBJ1-1): EAGVVQSPRYKIIEKKQPVAFWCNPISGHNTLYWYLQNLGQGPELLIRYENEEAVDDSQLPKDRFSAERLKGVDSTLKIQPAELGDSAVYLCASSLVSDSLNTEAFFGQGTRLTVV.

This rearrangement joins TRBV5-5 to TRBJ1-3, with D unclear. Germline-derived CDR1 and CDR2 are SGHKS and YYEKEE (reference sequence). Trimming stripped 0 bases from V and 0 bases from J, with 10 bases between. The CDR3 totals 16 residues. This CDR3 is CASSLGAGNSGNTIYF. The CDR3 coding sequence is TGTGCCAGCAGCTTGGGTGCCGGGAACTCTGGAAACACCATATATTTT.

The rearrangement uses TRBV6-1 and TRBJ1-1, with a tentative D call TRBD1 (6 bases). Germline CDR1 MNHNS, CDR2 SASEGT. V lost 3 bases and J 3 bases, leaving 14 bases between the germline ends. This CDR3 spans 15 amino acids. CDR3 region: CASSEGMGGHTEAFF. The CDR3 DNA reads as TGTGCCAGCAGTGAGGGAATGGGGGGGCACACTGAAGCTTTCTTT.

This clone has a single count. The J gene is TRBJ1-1, the V gene TRBV19; D might be TRBD1 (5 bases). V was cut by 5 bases and J by 6 bases, with 13 bases left in between. CDR1 and CDR2 (germline): LNHDA, SQIVND (reference sequence). This CDR3 comprises 13 residues. DNA of the CDR3: TGTGCCAGTAGTGTCGGGGGAAGCGCTGAAGCTTTCTTT. It yields the protein CASSVGGSAEAFF.

The chain employs TRBV2 and TRBJ2-1; 11 bases fit TRBD2. Germline V gene lookup returns CDR1 SNHLY and CDR2 FYNNEI. This CDR3 has 18 amino acids. V was pared by 10 bases and J by 3 bases, with 17 bases of the junction left unmatched. The CDR3 DNA follows: TGTGCCATCACCCCTAGGGCTAGCGGGGGGTCCTACTACAATGAGCAGTTCTTC. Amino acids: CAITPRASGGSYYNEQFF.

The genes are TRBV2 and TRBJ1-5; the match to TRBD1 covers 7 bases. The CDR3 contains 14 residues. Germline CDR1 reads SNHLY; CDR2 reads FYNNEI. V was pared by 2 bases and J by 4 bases, with 2 bases of the junction left unmatched. The CDR3 spells CASSEWDRNQPQHF. In DNA, the CDR3 is TGTGCCAGCAGTGAATGGGACAGAAATCAGCCCCAGCATTTT.

This chain connects TRBV4-1 to TRBJ2-3, with 10 bases fitting TRBD2. Germline CDR1 and CDR2: MGHRA and YSYEKL. The V gene end was trimmed by 4 bases and the J gene end by 2 bases; junction bases not matched to a gene: 6. CDR3 length equals 16 residues. CDR3 sequence: CASSRLTSGFTDTQYF. DNA of the CDR3: TGCGCCAGCAGCCGCCTGACTAGCGGGTTCACAGATACGCAGTATTTT.

The chain carries TRBV10-1 and TRBJ1-1; 8 positions match TRBD1. V shed 4 bases, J shed 5 bases, and the junction held 3 bases outside the gene matches. CDR1 and CDR2 (germline): WNHNN, SYGVQD (reference sequence). The CDR3 is made up of 13 amino acids. The CDR3 sequence: CASSARGLTEAFF. The CDR3 nucleotides are TGCGCCAGCAGTGCCAGGGGGCTGACTGAAGCTTTCTTT.

V and J are TRBV5-8 and TRBJ2-7; D call uncertain. V was pared by 5 bases and J by 4 bases, with 13 bases between. Per the germline V gene, CDR1 is SGHTS and CDR2 is YDEGEE. The CDR3 is made up of 13 amino acids. The DNA of the CDR3 is TGTGCCAGCAGAATGAGTTCCTCTTACGAGCAGTACTTC. Amino acids: CASRMSSSYEQYF.

This chain joins TRBV11-3 and TRBJ1-2, with 11 positions matching TRBD1. The CDR3 has 16 residues. Germline lookup yields CDR1 SGHNT and CDR2 YENEEA. V gave up 8 bases and J gave up 3 bases; unmatched junction bases: 11. For the CDR3, the DNA is TGTGCCAGCGGAGGGACAGGGGGTGATAGCGACTATGGCTACACCTTC. Translated, it gives CASGGTGGDSDYGYTF. Drawing the rest from reference TRBV11-3 and TRBJ1-2, the complete variable domain is EAGVVQSPRYKIIEKKQPVAFWCNPISGHNTLYWYLQNLGQGPELLIRYENEEAVDDSQLPKDRFSAERLKGVDSTLKIQPAELGDSAVYLCASGGTGGDSDYGYTFGSGTRLTVV.

This chain's CDR3 is CASSTGPEGPHEQYF. In DNA form, the CDR3 reads TGTGCCAGCAGCACTGGCCCGGAGGGGCCGCACGAGCAGTACTTC. This sequence joins TRBV7-9 and TRBJ2-7; D may be TRBD2 (6 bases). The CDR3 has 15 amino acids. V was shortened by 5 bases and J by 5 bases, with 19 bases between the two germline ends. The V gene's germline CDR1 is SEHNR and CDR2 FQNEAQ (reference sequence).

This clone was seen a few times. The chain uses TRBV5-1 and TRBJ1-1, with a possible D match to TRBD1 (6 bases). Trimming cost V 7 bases and J 3 bases, with 16 bases left between them. The CDR3 consists of 14 residues. Germline V gene data show CDR1 as SGHRS and CDR2 as YFSETQ. The DNA of the CDR3 is TGCGCCAGCCAGTTTACAGGGAGGGACACTGAAGCTTTCTTT. This translates into CASQFTGRDTEAFF.